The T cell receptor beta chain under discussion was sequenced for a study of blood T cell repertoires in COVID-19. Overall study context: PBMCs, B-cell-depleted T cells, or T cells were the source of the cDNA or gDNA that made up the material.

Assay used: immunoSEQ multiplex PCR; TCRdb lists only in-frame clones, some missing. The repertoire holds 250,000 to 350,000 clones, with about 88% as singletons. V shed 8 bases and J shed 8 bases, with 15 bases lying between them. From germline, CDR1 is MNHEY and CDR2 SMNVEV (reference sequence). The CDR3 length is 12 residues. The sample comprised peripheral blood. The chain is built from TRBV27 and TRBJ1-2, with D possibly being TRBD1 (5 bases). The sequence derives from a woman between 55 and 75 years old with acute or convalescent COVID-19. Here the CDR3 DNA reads TGTGCCAGCGGGGGAGGGGCGAGGGGCTACACCTTC. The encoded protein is CASGGGARGYTF.